This T cell receptor (beta chain) stems from a study of OX40 agonist ivuxolimab in advanced cancers. Looking at the study overall: Ivuxolimab was a fully human IgG2 agonistic monoclonal antibody targeting the costimulatory receptor OX40 (CD134). Intravenous ivuxolimab was administered to patients every 2 weeks at six dose levels: 0.01, 0.1, 0.3, 1.5, 3 and 10 mg/kg. Peripheral TCRbeta sequencing aimed to test whether ivuxolimab altered TCR sequence diversity and caused clonal T-cell expansion. Partial responses occurred in three dose-escalation patients, of whom one had hepatocellular carcinoma and two had cutaneous melanoma. Prior anti-PD-1, anti-PD-L1 or anti-CTLA-4 therapy was permitted, and checkpoint inhibitors had been received by about 36% of dose-escalation patients. The monotherapy dose-escalation portion (N ≈ 52 patients) of the phase I ivuxolimab trial is reported in the paper. In the dose-escalation cohort, 82.7% of patients were male, and the mean age was approximately 60 years, with a range of 23 to 79. Of the approximately 54 patients in dose escalation, about 20 had hepatocellular carcinoma, roughly 15 had melanoma, 9 had renal cell carcinoma and 9 had head and neck cancer. General study outcomes and caveats: In partial responders in the 0.1-3.0 mg/kg groups, normalized peripheral clonal expansion was found to be among the lowest, especially among CD8+ T cells. Low levels of normalized T-cell clonal expansion were also shown by some nonresponding patients. Antigen specificity was not determined for the clonally expanded peripheral T cells. At doses of 0.1 to 3.0 mg/kg, clonal expansion of both CD4+ and CD8+ blood T cells was observed from baseline to week 6. After ivuxolimab, expanded clones were on average more numerous among CD8+ T cells than among CD4+ T cells.

CDR1 SNHLY and CDR2 FYNNEI were looked up in the germline V gene. Taken from cysteine to phenylalanine, the CDR3 has 15 residues. CDR3 DNA is the only sequence kept; it has 45 bases, read in frame from the first base. Germline trimming: 3 bases from V, 1 base from J; junction bases outside gene matches: 2. Points on this clone: Its antigen has not been determined. Base qualities were left out, and no much larger clone turns up one base away.

The trial excluded patients who had a history of autoimmune disease or were on systemic immunosuppression. In every dose cohort, peripheral blood was drawn for TCR sequencing at baseline, cycle 4 day 1, and cycle 7 day 1. Samples came from an open-label, multicenter, first-in-human phase I dose-escalation trial of ivuxolimab. Adults with locally advanced or metastatic head and neck squamous cell, hepatocellular, melanoma or renal cell carcinoma were enrolled in the trial. Before TCR sequencing, CD4+ T cells and CD8+ T cells were sorted from peripheral blood as separate populations. To sequence the TCRbeta CDR3 region, genomic DNA was isolated from the sorted cells. The immunoSEQ Assay was used for sequencing of TCRbeta CDR3 regions. The table comes from immuneACCESS by way of TCRdb, which keeps in-frame sequences with V and J called. Part of the clones is missing from these tables; in studies checked, under half for an unresolved V gene and the rest for unknown reasons. The sample yields approximately 75,000 clones; 90% were counted once. The leading ten clones occupy 0.3% to 0.4% of the sample.

This clonotype was obtained from an adult with an advanced solid tumor such as melanoma, head and neck, liver or kidney cancer. Sequencing used CD4+ or CD8+ T cells sorted from blood, obtained in a trial of the OX40 agonist ivuxolimab. The chain employs TRBV2 and TRBJ1-3; the junction holds 8 bases that match TRBD1. The nucleotide sequence is given as TGTGCCAGCAGTGAGACAGGGGCGTCTGGAAACACCATATATTTT. This is translated as CASSETGASGNTIYF.